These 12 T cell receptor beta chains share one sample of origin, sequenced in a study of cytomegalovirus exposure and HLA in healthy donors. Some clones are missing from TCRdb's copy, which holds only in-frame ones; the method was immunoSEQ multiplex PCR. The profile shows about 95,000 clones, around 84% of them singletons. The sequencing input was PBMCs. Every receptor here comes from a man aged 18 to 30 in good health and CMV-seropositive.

As DNA, the CDR3 is TGCGCCAGCAGCCAAGATGTTGACAGCTACACTGAAGCTTTCTTT. This encodes CASSQDVDSYTEAFF. V and J are TRBV4-1 and TRBJ1-1, with D possibly being TRBD1 (5 bases). Germline CDR1 is MGHRA and CDR2 is YSYEKL. V was shortened by 0 bases and J by 3 bases, with 11 bases between the two germline ends. This CDR3 has 15 amino acids.

The CDR3 region is CASSNRGPGANVLTF. DNA for the CDR3: TGTGCCAGCAGCAACAGGGGACCCGGGGCCAACGTCCTGACTTTC. This chain connects TRBV5-4 to TRBJ2-6, with TRBD1 identical over 7 bases. Germline V gene sequence: CDR1 SGHNT, CDR2 YYREEE (reference sequence). The CDR3 runs to 15 residues. J was trimmed by 4 bases and V by 4 bases; bases with no gene match: 5.

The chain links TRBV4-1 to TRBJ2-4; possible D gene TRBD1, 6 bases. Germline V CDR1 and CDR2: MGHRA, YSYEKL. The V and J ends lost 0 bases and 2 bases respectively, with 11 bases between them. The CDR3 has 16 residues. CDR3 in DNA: TGCGCCAGCAGCCAAGATACAGGGTGGCCCAAAAACATTCAGTACTTC. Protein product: CASSQDTGWPKNIQYF.

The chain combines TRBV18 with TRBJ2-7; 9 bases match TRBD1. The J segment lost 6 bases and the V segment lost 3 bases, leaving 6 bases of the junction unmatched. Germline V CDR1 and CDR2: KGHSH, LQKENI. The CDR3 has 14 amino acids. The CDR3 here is CASSPVPTGGEQYV. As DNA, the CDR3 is TGTGCCAGCTCACCTGTCCCGACAGGGGGCGAGCAGTACGTC.

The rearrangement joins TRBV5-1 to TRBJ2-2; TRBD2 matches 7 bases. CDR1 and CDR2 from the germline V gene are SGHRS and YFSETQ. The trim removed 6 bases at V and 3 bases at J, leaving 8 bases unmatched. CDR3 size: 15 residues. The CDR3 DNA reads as TGCGCCAGCAATCCGCGCGGGAGTGACACCGGGGAGCTGTTTTTT. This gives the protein CASNPRGSDTGELFF.

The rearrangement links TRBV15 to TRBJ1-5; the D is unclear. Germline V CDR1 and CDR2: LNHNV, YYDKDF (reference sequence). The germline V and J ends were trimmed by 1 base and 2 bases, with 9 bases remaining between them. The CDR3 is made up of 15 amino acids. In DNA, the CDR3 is TGTGCCACCAGCAGAGCGGGTTCGGGCAATCAGCCCCAGCATTTT. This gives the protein CATSRAGSGNQPQHF.

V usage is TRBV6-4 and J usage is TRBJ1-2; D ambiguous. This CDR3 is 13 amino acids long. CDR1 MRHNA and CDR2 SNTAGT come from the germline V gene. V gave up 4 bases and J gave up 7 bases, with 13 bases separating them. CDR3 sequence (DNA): TGTGCCAGCAGTGCGGGAAGAGTAGGTGGCTACACCTTC. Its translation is CASSAGRVGGYTF.

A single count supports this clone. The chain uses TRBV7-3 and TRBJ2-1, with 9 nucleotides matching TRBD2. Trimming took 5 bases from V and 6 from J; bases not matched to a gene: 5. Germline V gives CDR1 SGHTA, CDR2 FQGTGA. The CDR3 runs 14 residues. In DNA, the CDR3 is TGTGCCAGCAGCCCCGGGACTAGCCTCAATGAGCAGTTCTTC. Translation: CASSPGTSLNEQFF.

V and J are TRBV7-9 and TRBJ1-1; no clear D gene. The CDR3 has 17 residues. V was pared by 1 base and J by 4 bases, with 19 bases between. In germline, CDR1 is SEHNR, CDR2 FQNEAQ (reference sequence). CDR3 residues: CASSLGFYGSSGTEAFF. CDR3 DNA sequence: TGTGCCAGCAGCTTAGGTTTTTACGGGTCGTCGGGCACTGAAGCTTTCTTT. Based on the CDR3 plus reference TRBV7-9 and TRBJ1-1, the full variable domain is DTGVSQNPRHKITKRGQNVTFRCDPISEHNRLYWYRQTLGQGPEFLTYFQNEAQLEKSRLLSDRFSAERPKGSFSTLEIQRTEQGDSAMYLCASSLGFYGSSGTEAFFGQGTRLTVV.

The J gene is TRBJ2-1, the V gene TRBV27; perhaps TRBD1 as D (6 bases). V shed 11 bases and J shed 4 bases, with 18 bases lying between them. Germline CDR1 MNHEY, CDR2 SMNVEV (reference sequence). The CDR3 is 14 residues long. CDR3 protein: CASKGVLSYNEQFF. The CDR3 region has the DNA TGTGCCTCTAAGGGGGTATTATCTTACAATGAGCAGTTCTTC.

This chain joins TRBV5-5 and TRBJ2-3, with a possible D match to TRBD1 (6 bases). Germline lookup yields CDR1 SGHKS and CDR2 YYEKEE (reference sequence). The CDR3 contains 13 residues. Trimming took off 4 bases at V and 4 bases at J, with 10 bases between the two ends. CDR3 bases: TGTGCCAGCAGCCTCTGGACAGCAGATACGCAGTATTTT. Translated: CASSLWTADTQYF.

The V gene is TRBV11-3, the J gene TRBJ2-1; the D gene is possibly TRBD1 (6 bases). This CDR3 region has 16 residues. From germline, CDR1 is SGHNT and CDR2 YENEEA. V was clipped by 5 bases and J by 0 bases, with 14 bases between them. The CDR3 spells CASSLSGHLSYNEQFF. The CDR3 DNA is TGTGCCAGCAGCCTATCGGGACACCTCTCCTACAATGAGCAGTTCTTC.